This T cell receptor (beta chain) came from a study of cytomegalovirus exposure and HLA in healthy donors. V lost 0 bases and J lost 0; bases outside the gene matches: 2. CDR3 length equals 15 residues. Germline V CDR1 and CDR2: SGDLS, YYNGEE. Primers: 60 Vbeta forward and 13 Jbeta reverse. Profiled with immunoSEQ multiplex PCR; TCRdb holds only in-frame clones, not every one. Of fewer than 300,000 clones detected, about nine tenths appear once; the ten largest clones hold around 4.2%. Worth noting for this clone: Its antigen is unknown.

Study-wide points: Rare sequences made up most TCRs, while some public TCRs were found in many donors.

This TCR came from a man aged 40-49 years in good health and CMV-seropositive. The chain employs TRBV9 and TRBJ1-2, with 7 bases lining up with TRBD1. Source material: PBMCs. For the CDR3, the DNA is TGTGCCAGCAGCGTAGTAGGGACAGCTAACTATGGCTACACCTTC. Translating gives CASSVVGTANYGYTF.